The rows below give T cell receptor beta chains drawn from one sample of a study of response to subunit inactivated influenza vaccine. Each CDR3 protein gets one entry after TCRdb re-called the RT-PCR reads with MiXCR. There are almost 600,000 distinct CDR3 sequences in the sample; 14% occur only once, and roughly 10% lies in the top ten. The sample was PBMCs from blood, taken roughly 12 days after vaccination. The origin of the receptors is a man in his forties or fifties who received an inactivated influenza vaccine. CDR3s leave out the opening cysteine and the closing phenylalanine or tryptophan. The order of the fields is V gene, J gene, CDR3 protein.

>TRBV6-2/TRBV6-3|TRBJ2-1
ASSYPRYSGSSYNEQF
>TRBV27|TRBJ2-3
ASSLSGRASTDTQY
>TRBV7-6|TRBJ2-5
ASSSQGYQETQY
>TRBV20-1|TRBJ2-7
SARDRQGLPPYEQY
>TRBV5-4|TRBJ2-2
ASRLISGAHRDTGELF
>TRBV7-2|TRBJ2-7
ASSIRTSASYEQY
>TRBV6-2/TRBV6-3|TRBJ2-5
ASRTGTSYQETQY
>TRBV18|TRBJ2-5
ASSPRRGLQETQY
>TRBV9|TRBJ2-1
ASSVRDSVTNEQF
>TRBV6-1|TRBJ1-4
ATRETWSTTNEKLF
>TRBV4-1|TRBJ1-1
ASSQEEGRNTEAF
>TRBV20-1|TRBJ1-1
SAISGLWNTEAF
>TRBV20-1|TRBJ2-7
SARLPSSYEQY
>TRBV5-6|TRBJ2-7
ASSPWTGSYEQY
>TRBV7-8|TRBJ2-5
ASSRSGTGYETQY
>TRBV10-2|TRBJ2-3
ASSRDYSTDTQY
>TRBV14|TRBJ1-4
ASSPFGLAGEKLF
>TRBV19|TRBJ1-5
ASSTSGPNGQPQH
>TRBV4-2|TRBJ2-1
ASSQASGNLANEQF
>TRBV20-1|TRBJ2-7
SARDPSGVLYEQY
>TRBV12-3/TRBV12-4|TRBJ2-1
ASRNGGGGNEQF
>TRBV12-3/TRBV12-4|TRBJ1-3
ASSLTAGNTIY
>TRBV20-1|TRBJ2-7
SARTGYEQY
>TRBV28|TRBJ2-7
ASSIRGYEQY
>TRBV7-8|TRBJ1-5
ASSPDRGGLGNQPQH
>TRBV6-2/TRBV6-3|TRBJ2-2
ASTSYGNTGELF
>TRBV12-3/TRBV12-4|TRBJ2-5
ASSLRGTQGTQY
>TRBV27|TRBJ2-7
ASSLYQGQGTIYEQY
>TRBV12-3/TRBV12-4|TRBJ2-5
ASSFAGREETQY
>TRBV7-3|TRBJ2-5
ASSLIHYRIEVPSGTSGETQY
>TRBV5-1|TRBJ2-5
ASSLSSGRLETQY
>TRBV7-9|TRBJ1-2
ASSPFGSPNYGYT
>TRBV29-1|TRBJ2-3
SASGRVTDTQY
>TRBV6-2/TRBV6-3|TRBJ2-3
ASSYGGTVPSTDTQY
>TRBV7-6|TRBJ2-7
ASSRDLGTGSTWEQY
>TRBV20-1|TRBJ2-3
SASSGPTRDTQY
>TRBV5-1|TRBJ2-5
ASSLRSGETQY
>TRBV7-2|TRBJ2-5
ASSLVSGQGGTQY
>TRBV12-3/TRBV12-4|TRBJ1-1
ASRLSMNTEAF
>TRBV4-3|TRBJ2-2
ASSEYLTGELF
>TRBV5-5|TRBJ2-1
ASSLMEGAYNEQF
>TRBV4-3|TRBJ2-1
ASSPQASGQSSYNEQF
>TRBV20-1|TRBJ1-1
SARALLGNTEAF
>TRBV7-2|TRBJ2-2
ASSYGGQTVAGELF
>TRBV5-1|TRBJ2-5
ASSFGTVQETQY
>TRBV3-1|TRBJ2-5
ATSGGGLQETQY
>TRBV6-2/TRBV6-3|TRBJ2-7
ASSQSGYEQY
>TRBV12-3/TRBV12-4|TRBJ2-7
ASRRAASYEQY
>TRBV15|TRBJ2-1
ATSRGGLAGYNEQF
>TRBV5-1|TRBJ2-3
ASSRGNTDTQY
>TRBV6-1|TRBJ2-3
ASSRLAGGGTQY
>TRBV20-1|TRBJ2-2
SARAAGSTGELF
>TRBV11-2|TRBJ2-1
ASSLELAGVSYNEQF
>TRBV5-1|TRBJ2-3
ASSLARWEGRTDTQY
>TRBV5-4|TRBJ2-3
ASSTGLAGSTDTQY